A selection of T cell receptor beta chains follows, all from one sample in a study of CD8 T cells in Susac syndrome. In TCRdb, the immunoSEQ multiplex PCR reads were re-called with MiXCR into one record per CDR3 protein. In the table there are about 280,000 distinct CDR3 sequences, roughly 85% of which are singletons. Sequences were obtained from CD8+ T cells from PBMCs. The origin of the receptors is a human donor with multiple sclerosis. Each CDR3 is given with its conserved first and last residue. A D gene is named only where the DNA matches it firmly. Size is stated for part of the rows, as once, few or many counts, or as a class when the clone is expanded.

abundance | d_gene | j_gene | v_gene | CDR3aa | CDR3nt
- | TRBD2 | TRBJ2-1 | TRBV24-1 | CATSDLTSGAYNEQFF | TGTGCCACCAGTGATTTGACTAGCGGGGCCTACAATGAGCAGTTCTTC
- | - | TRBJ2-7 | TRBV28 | CASSGGMTVYEQYF | TGTGCCAGCAGCGGTGGGATGACAGTGTACGAGCAGTACTTC
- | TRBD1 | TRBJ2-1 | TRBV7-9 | CASSLGQGHYNEQFF | TGTGCCAGCAGCTTGGGACAGGGGCACTACAATGAGCAGTTCTTC
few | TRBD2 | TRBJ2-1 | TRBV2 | CASRTTSGGINEQFF | TGTGCCAGCAGAACGACTAGCGGGGGTATCAATGAGCAGTTCTTC
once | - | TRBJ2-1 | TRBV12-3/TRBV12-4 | CASSQGRGVHNEQFF | TGTGCCAGCAGTCAGGGGAGGGGGGTACACAATGAGCAGTTCTTC
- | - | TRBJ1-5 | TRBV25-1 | CASSTGRNQPQHF | TGTGCCAGCTCAACCGGGCGCAATCAGCCCCAGCATTTT
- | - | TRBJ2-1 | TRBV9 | CASSVVTRGGYNEQFF | TGTGCCAGCAGCGTAGTGACAAGAGGCGGCTACAATGAGCAGTTCTTC
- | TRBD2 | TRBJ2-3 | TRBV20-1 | CSARATGTRPSTDTQYF | TGCAGTGCTAGAGCCACCGGGACTAGGCCTAGCACAGATACGCAGTATTTT
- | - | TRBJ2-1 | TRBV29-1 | CSGRSYDEQFF | TGCAGCGGGAGGTCCTACGATGAGCAGTTCTTC
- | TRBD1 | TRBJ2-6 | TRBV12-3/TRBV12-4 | CASSIRDRDLLASGANVLTF | TGTGCCAGCAGTATCCGGGACAGGGATCTTCTCGCCTCTGGGGCCAACGTCCTGACTTTC
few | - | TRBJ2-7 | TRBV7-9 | CASSPALAESTYEQYF | TGTGCCAGCAGCCCAGCCCTGGCAGAGTCAACCTACGAGCAGTACTTC
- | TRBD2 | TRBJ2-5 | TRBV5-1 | CASSLVGTSGRVGETQYF | TGCGCCAGCAGCTTGGTGGGGACTAGCGGGAGAGTTGGCGAGACCCAGTACTTC
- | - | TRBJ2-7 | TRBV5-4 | CASSRGLSYEQYF | TGTGCCAGCAGCCGGGGCCTCTCCTACGAGCAGTACTTC
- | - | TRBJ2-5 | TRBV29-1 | CSVWVETQYF | TGCAGCGTTTGGGTAGAGACCCAGTACTTC
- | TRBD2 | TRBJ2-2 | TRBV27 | CASLADTGELFF | TGTGCCAGCCTAGCGGACACCGGGGAGCTGTTTTTT
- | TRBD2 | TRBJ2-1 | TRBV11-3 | CASSSRPKIPRGSSYNEQFF | TGTGCCAGCAGCTCTAGACCGAAAATTCCCCGCGGGAGCTCCTACAATGAGCAGTTCTTC
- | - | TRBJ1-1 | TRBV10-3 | CAMNGGGENTEAFF | TGTGCCATGAACGGCGGGGGGGAGAACACTGAAGCTTTCTTT
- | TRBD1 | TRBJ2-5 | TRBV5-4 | CASRGQLEETQYF | TGTGCCAGCAGGGGACAGCTTGAAGAGACCCAGTACTTC
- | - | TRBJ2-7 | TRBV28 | CASSLGGGEGNSYEQYF | TGTGCCAGCAGTTTAGGCGGTGGTGAGGGGAACTCCTACGAGCAGTACTTC
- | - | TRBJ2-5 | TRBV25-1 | CASSEADTQETQYF | TGTGCCAGCAGTGAAGCGGACACCCAAGAGACCCAGTACTTC
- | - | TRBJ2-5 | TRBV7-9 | CASSPPFFQEETQYF | TGTGCCAGCAGCCCGCCGTTTTTCCAGGAGGAGACCCAGTACTTC
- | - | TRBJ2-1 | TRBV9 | CASSVGPGSDEQFF | TGTGCCAGCAGCGTAGGGCCAGGGAGCGATGAGCAGTTCTTC
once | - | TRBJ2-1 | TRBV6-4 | CASSDSGGVNEQFF | TGTGCCAGCAGTGACTCAGGTGGGGTAAATGAGCAGTTCTTC
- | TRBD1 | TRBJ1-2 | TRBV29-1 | CSVRTGGTPYYGYTF | TGCAGCGTTAGGACAGGGGGGACCCCGTACTATGGCTACACCTTC
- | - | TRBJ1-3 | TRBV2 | CASNEGISGNTIYF | TGTGCCAGCAACGAGGGAATCTCTGGAAACACCATATATTTT
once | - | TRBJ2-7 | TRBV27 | CASRTLRSGLLNYEQYF | TGTGCCAGCAGAACGTTAAGGTCAGGACTGTTGAACTACGAGCAGTACTTC
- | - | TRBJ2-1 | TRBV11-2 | CASSPRLAGVNEQFF | TGTGCCAGCAGCCCACGTCTGGCAGGGGTCAATGAGCAGTTCTTC
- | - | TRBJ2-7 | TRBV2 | CASKLGPSLTYEQYF | TGTGCCAGCAAGCTAGGCCCTTCCCTAACCTACGAGCAGTACTTC
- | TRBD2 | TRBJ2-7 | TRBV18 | CASSPRLAGPGEQYF | TGTGCCAGCTCACCAAGACTAGCGGGGCCCGGCGAGCAGTACTTC
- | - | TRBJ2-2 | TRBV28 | CASSLFTLGREAGELFF | TGTGCCAGCAGTTTATTCACACTGGGGAGAGAGGCCGGGGAGCTGTTTTTT
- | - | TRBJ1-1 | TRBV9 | CASSAGQNTEAFF | TGTGCCAGCAGCGCGGGACAGAACACTGAAGCTTTCTTT
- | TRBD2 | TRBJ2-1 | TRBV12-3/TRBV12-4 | CASSQTSGKGNEQFF | TGTGCCAGCAGCCAGACTAGCGGGAAGGGCAATGAGCAGTTCTTC
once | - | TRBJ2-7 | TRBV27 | CASAHSRTPYEQYF | TGTGCCAGCGCCCACTCCAGGACTCCCTACGAGCAGTACTTC
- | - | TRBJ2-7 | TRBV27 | CASSFLLGGHEQYF | TGTGCCAGCAGTTTCCTACTGGGGGGGCACGAGCAGTACTTC
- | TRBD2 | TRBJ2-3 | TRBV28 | CASSYVPGLAGADTQYF | TGTGCCAGCAGTTACGTCCCGGGACTAGCGGGGGCAGATACGCAGTATTTT
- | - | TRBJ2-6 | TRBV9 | CASRRGSGGANVLTF | TGTGCCAGCAGGCGGGGATCGGGAGGGGCCAACGTCCTGACTTTC
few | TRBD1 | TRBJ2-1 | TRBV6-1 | CASRIRDRRYNEQFF | TGTGCCAGCAGGATCCGGGACAGGAGATACAATGAGCAGTTCTTC
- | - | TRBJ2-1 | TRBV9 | CASSVATGSYNEQFF | TGTGCCAGCAGCGTAGCGACGGGATCCTACAATGAGCAGTTCTTC
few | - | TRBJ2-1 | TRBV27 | CASSLVGSIDEQFF | TGTGCCAGCAGCCTGGTCGGGAGTATCGATGAGCAGTTCTTC
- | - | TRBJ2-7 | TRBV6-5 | CASSYGFEQYF | TGTGCCAGCAGTTACGGGTTCGAGCAGTACTTC
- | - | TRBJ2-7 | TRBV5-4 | CASTTTGEALPYEQYF | TGTGCCAGCACTACCACGGGGGAGGCCCTTCCCTACGAGCAGTACTTC
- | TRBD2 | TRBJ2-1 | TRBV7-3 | CASSLTSGSDEQFF | TGTGCCAGCAGCTTGACTAGCGGGAGCGATGAGCAGTTCTTC
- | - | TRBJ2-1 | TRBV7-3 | CASSFTAPSWEVYNEQFF | TGTGCCAGCAGCTTCACGGCGCCATCTTGGGAGGTCTACAATGAGCAGTTCTTC
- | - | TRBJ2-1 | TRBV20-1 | CSLNSYNEQFF | TGCAGTCTGAACTCCTACAATGAGCAGTTCTTC
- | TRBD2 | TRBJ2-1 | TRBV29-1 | CSPRLAGMYNEQFF | TGCAGCCCTCGACTAGCGGGAATGTACAATGAGCAGTTCTTC
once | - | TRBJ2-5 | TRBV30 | CAWTQEPIRAGRETQYF | TGTGCGTGGACTCAGGAACCCATCCGGGCCGGAAGAGAGACCCAGTACTTC
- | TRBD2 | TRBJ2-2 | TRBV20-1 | CSARDHGLGRAGELFF | TGCAGTGCTAGAGATCACGGACTAGGAAGGGCCGGGGAGCTGTTTTTT
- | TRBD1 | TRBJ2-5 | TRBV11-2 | CASSIDRVETQYF | TGTGCCAGCAGCATCGACAGGGTGGAGACCCAGTACTTC
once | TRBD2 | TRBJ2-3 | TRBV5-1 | CASSLAERLAGPDTQYF | TGCGCCAGCAGCTTGGCCGAGCGACTAGCGGGCCCAGATACGCAGTATTTT